What follows are 12 T cell receptor beta chains derived from one specimen sequenced in a study of T cell clonality in common variable immunodeficiency. Whole-study results and caveats: Fewer deletions and N-nucleotide insertions were reportedly seen in common variable immunodeficiency TCR beta sequences.

The table came from immunoSEQ multiplex PCR; TCRdb's copy has only in-frame clones and leaves some out. The sample yields about 15,000 clones, without any singletons. Their cognate antigens are unknown. The sequencing sample was made of peripheral blood mononuclear cells. The receptors originated from a human donor with common variable immunodeficiency.

In regard to this clone: With the read ending 3 residues before the CDR3 end, the germline J gene is used to fill in that end. The V call is TRBV7-8, the J call TRBJ2-5; 7 nucleotides match TRBD1. CDR1 is SGHVS and CDR2 is FQNEAQ in the germline V gene. The CDR3 runs 15 residues. V shed 1 base and J 5 bases; nucleotides not matched to a gene: 7. The chain's CDR3 is CASSLERGRFETQYF. The sequenced part of the CDR3 DNA is TGTGCCAGCAGCTTAGAAAGGGGGCGCTTTGAGACC.

This clone has only a few counts. Sequencing ends 3 residues short of the CDR3 end; the germline J gene provides the rest. The V and J genes are TRBV7-6 and TRBJ2-4; 7 nucleotides align to TRBD2. The CDR3 has 16 amino acids. After removal of 5 bases from V and 5 bases from J, the junction contained 12 bases not matched to a gene. Germline CDR1 reads SGHVS; CDR2 reads FNYEAQ. The CDR3 sequence is CASSPAPGREENIQYF. The DNA read from the CDR3 is TGTGCCAGCAGCCCAGCGCCAGGGAGGGAGGAAAACATT. Using reference TRBV7-6 and TRBJ2-4 for the parts outside the CDR3, the full variable domain is GAGVSQSPRYKVTKRGQDVALRCDPISGHVSLYWYRQALGQGPEFLTYFNYEAQQDKSGLPNDRFSAERPEGSISTLTIQRTEQRDSAMYRCASSPAPGREENIQYFGAGTRLSVL.

This clone turned up a few times. The read gets to within 3 residues of the CDR3 end, and the germline J gene fills in the rest. The V gene is TRBV19, the J gene TRBJ1-1; D possibly corresponds to TRBD1 (6 bases). The germline V gene has CDR1 LNHDA and CDR2 SQIVND (reference sequence). CDR3 length: 14 residues. The V and J ends lost 5 bases and 0 bases respectively, with 10 bases between them. CDR3 bases read: TGTGCCAGTAGTTTACAGGGATTGAACACTGAA. Encoded protein: CASSLQGLNTE. The full CDR3 protein is CASSLQGLNTEAFF.

On this clone itself: Sequencing ends 3 residues short of the CDR3 end; the germline J gene provides the rest. The rearrangement joins TRBV5-1 to TRBJ2-1; 9 bases are shared with TRBD1. The trim removed 4 bases at V and 6 bases at J, leaving 5 bases unmatched. CDR1 is SGHRS and CDR2 is YFSETQ in the germline V gene. The CDR3 runs to 14 residues. CDR3: CASSIGTGLNEQFF. Incomplete CDR3 DNA: TGCGCCAGCAGCATAGGGACAGGGCTCAATGAG.

This clone was counted a few times. The read ends 3 residues early relative to the CDR3; the germline J gene fills the gap. V usage is TRBV6-2 or TRBV6-3 and J usage is TRBJ2-2, with 8 bases that match TRBD1. The CDR3 spans 15 residues. V lost 2 bases, J lost 6 bases, and 5 bases stayed unmatched. Looked up from germline, CDR1 is MNHEY and CDR2 is SVGEGT. Partial CDR3 DNA: TGTGCCAGCAGTTACAATCAGGGGGCCCCCGGGGAG. Translated, it gives CASSYNQGAPGE. The CDR3 as a whole reads CASSYNQGAPGELFF.

This clone has only a few counts. The DNA ends 3 residues before the CDR3 does, and the rest of the CDR3 is filled in from the germline J gene. The V gene is TRBV19, the J gene TRBJ1-1, with D possibly TRBD1 on 5 matching bases. CDR1 and CDR2 from the germline V gene are LNHDA and SQIVND (reference sequence). V shed 6 bases and J shed 4 bases, with 15 bases lying between them. CDR3 length: 14 amino acids. CDR3 sequence: CASSRPRVSTEAFF. Partial CDR3 DNA: TGTGCCAGTAGCCGTCCCAGGGTATCCACTGAA.

In the case of this clone: The read is 3 residues too short to cover the CDR3 end, so that end is filled in from the germline J gene. V gene TRBV20-1 combines with J gene TRBJ2-5; D tentatively fits TRBD1 or TRBD2 (5 bases each). V lost 3 bases and J 1 base, leaving 9 bases between the germline ends. Germline V CDR1 and CDR2: DFQATT, SNEGSKA (reference sequence). The CDR3 spans 13 residues. The CDR3 here is CSASEGSQETQYF. Incomplete CDR3 DNA: TGCAGTGCTAGTGAGGGGAGCCAAGAGACC.

This clone was detected only a few times. Sequencing ends 3 residues short of the CDR3 end; the germline J gene provides the rest. This sequence joins TRBV30 and TRBJ2-6; D might be TRBD1 (6 bases). V was pared by 4 bases and J by 4 bases, with 11 bases between. From germline, CDR1 is GTSNPN and CDR2 SVGIG (reference sequence). CDR3 length equals 14 residues. This CDR3 is CAWNHRAGANVLTF. The part of the CDR3 DNA that was read is TGTGCCTGGAACCACAGGGCAGGGGCCAACGTC.

As regards this clone: The read ends 3 residues before the CDR3 terminus; that terminus is restored from the germline J gene. V is TRBV6-2 or TRBV6-3 and J is TRBJ2-6, with 7 bases lining up with TRBD2. This CDR3 region has 15 residues. Looked up from germline, CDR1 is MNHEY and CDR2 is SVGEGT. The V gene end was trimmed by 6 bases and the J gene end by 3 bases; junction bases not matched to a gene: 5. The CDR3: CASSRAGVGANVLTF. The part of the CDR3 DNA that was read is TGTGCCAGCAGCAGGGCGGGGGTTGGGGCCAACGTC.

This clone was seen at least ten times. The read stops 3 residues short of the end of the CDR3; the missing end is completed from the germline J gene. V gene TRBV7-3 combines with J gene TRBJ2-1; D call uncertain. The CDR3 runs to 15 residues. Germline-derived CDR1 and CDR2 are SGHTA and FQGTGA. The V end lost 2 bases, the J end lost 0 bases, and 8 bases lay between the germline ends. Partial CDR3 DNA: TGTGCCAGCAGCTTAGAGAAACTCTCCTACAATGAG. This translates into CASSLEKLSYNE. The whole CDR3 protein is CASSLEKLSYNEQFF.

This clone was seen many times. The read ends 3 residues before the CDR3 terminus; that terminus is restored from the germline J gene. The chain recombines TRBV30 with TRBJ1-2; TRBD1 is a possible D gene (5 bases). The ends were cut back, 5 bases at V and 4 bases at J, with 14 bases in the middle. CDR1 is GTSNPN, CDR2 SVGIG, per germline (reference sequence). The CDR3 has 13 residues. The covered CDR3 bases are TGTGCCTGGGGCGGGACTGGACTCTATGGC. Its protein is CAWGGTGLYG. The whole CDR3 sequence is CAWGGTGLYGYTF.

This clone was found many times. Read sequence stops 3 residues before the CDR3 end, and the germline J gene provides the missing end. V is TRBV18 and J is TRBJ2-3; unclear D gene. Germline loops: CDR1 KGHSH, CDR2 LQKENI. The CDR3 totals 19 residues. V lost 6 bases, J lost 1 base, and 26 bases lay in between. This CDR3 reads CASSQNNQAWRGGTDTQYF. CDR3 bases read: TGTGCCAGCTCTCAAAACAACCAGGCCTGGCGAGGAGGCACAGATACG.